This entry describes one T cell receptor beta chain. Its cognate antigen is unknown. This sample was taken from a study of cytomegalovirus exposure and HLA in healthy donors. While unrecorded immune exposures were likely, the donors were nominally healthy when sampled. Study-wide results and limits: With later analysis, a missense DCLRE1C variant became linked to TCR beta V- and J-gene trimming. Investigators reported over 150 TCR beta chains as tied to cytomegalovirus. Later analysis reportedly placed an Asian-associated ancestry cluster below the roughly 600-donor mean in N-insertions.

The PCR used 60 Vbeta and 13 Jbeta primers. Some clones are missing from TCRdb's copy, which holds only in-frame ones; the method was immunoSEQ multiplex PCR. In the table there are under 200,000 clones, approximately 78% of which are singletons. Specimen: PBMCs. The receptor was derived from a male donor in good health and CMV-seropositive.

The DNA for the CDR3 is TGCGCCAGCAGTGAGTCGATCAGGGCGCGGGGAAGTAATCAGCCCCAGCATTTT. Protein product: CASSESIRARGSNQPQHF. This rearrangement joins TRBV10-2 to TRBJ1-5; a weak D match, TRBD1 (5 bases). The germline V and J ends were trimmed by 0 bases and 4 bases, with 19 bases remaining between them. Per the germline V gene, CDR1 is WSHSY and CDR2 is SAAADI. The CDR3 is 18 amino acids.